A selection of T cell receptor beta chains follows, all from one sample in a study of PD-1 blockade in mismatch repair-deficient tumors. Libraries were prepared by immunoSEQ multiplex PCR; TCRdb keeps only in-frame clonotypes and omits some of them. The sample includes tens of thousands of clones, about 83% of them seen just once. The sequences come from peripheral blood, collected 12 weeks after starting pembrolizumab. The source of these receptors is an adult with mismatch repair-deficient cancer. The CDR3 runs from the conserved cysteine through the conserved F or W. The D gene is left open where the match is weak. Size tells how often a clone was seen (once, few, many) or the class of an expanded clone, and some rows leave it out.

j_call v_call d_call clone_size cdr3_aa cdr3_nt
TRBJ2-7 TRBV11-2 . . CASSPTIGEQYF TGTGCCAGCTCCCCAACTATAGGCGAGCAGTACTTC
TRBJ2-7 TRBV25-1 . . CASRHYSDSLSYEQYF TGTGCCAGCAGACATTATTCGGACTCGCTCTCCTACGAGCAGTACTTC
TRBJ2-2 TRBV6-1 TRBD2 medium-sized CASSGLAGDTGELFF TGTGCCAGCAGTGGACTAGCGGGAGACACCGGGGAGCTGTTTTTT
TRBJ2-7 TRBV18 . . CASSPSGGLYEQYF TGTGCCAGCTCACCGTCAGGTGGGTTGTACGAGCAGTACTTC
TRBJ2-2 TRBV6-6 . . CASNRGPEKSTGELFF TGTGCCAGCAACCGAGGGCCCGAGAAGTCCACCGGGGAGCTGTTTTTT
TRBJ2-5 TRBV27 TRBD2 . CASKPLADQETQYF TGTGCCAGCAAGCCGCTAGCGGACCAAGAGACCCAGTACTTC
TRBJ2-5 TRBV5-6 . once CASSLLEVGGQETQYF TGTGCCAGCAGCTTGTTAGAGGTAGGGGGTCAAGAGACCCAGTACTTC
TRBJ2-2 TRBV6-6 . . CASSYRYGEELFF TGTGCCAGCAGTTACCGGTATGGGGAGGAGCTGTTTTTT
TRBJ2-7 TRBV7-2 TRBD1 . CASSPGPGQGSYEQYF TGTGCCAGCAGCCCAGGACCGGGACAGGGTTCCTACGAGCAGTACTTC
TRBJ2-3 TRBV19 . . CASSVQRTPTDTQYF TGTGCCAGTAGTGTGCAGAGGACTCCTACAGATACGCAGTATTTT
TRBJ2-2 TRBV19 . . CASTPSGWAGELFF TGTGCCAGTACCCCCTCCGGTTGGGCCGGGGAGCTGTTTTTT
TRBJ1-5 TRBV19 . few CASTPAVRDQPQHF TGTGCCAGTACTCCGGCCGTGCGGGATCAGCCCCAGCATTTT
TRBJ2-2 TRBV7-8 TRBD1 . CASTFTSTGGNTGELFF TGTGCCAGCACTTTCACCTCGACAGGGGGCAACACCGGGGAGCTGTTTTTT
TRBJ1-5 TRBV6-1 . . CASLAAHSINQPQHF TGTGCCAGCTTAGCGGCCCACTCCATAAATCAGCCCCAGCATTTT
TRBJ2-7 TRBV5-4 . few CASSLGPGDYEQYF TGTGCCAGCAGCTTGGGCCCTGGGGACTACGAGCAGTACTTC
TRBJ2-7 TRBV28 . . CASTRAREQYF TGTGCCAGCACCCGCGCGAGGGAGCAGTACTTC
TRBJ2-1 TRBV5-1 . . CASSLFRYNEQFF TGCGCCAGCAGCTTGTTCCGCTACAATGAGCAGTTCTTC
TRBJ2-1 TRBV5-6 TRBD2 . CASSSRTSGRAYNEQFF TGTGCCAGCAGCTCCCGGACTAGCGGGAGGGCCTACAATGAGCAGTTCTTC
TRBJ2-1 TRBV7-8 . few CASSLELAGVNEQFF TGTGCCAGCAGCTTAGAGCTAGCAGGAGTCAATGAGCAGTTCTTC
TRBJ2-2 TRBV29-1 TRBD1 . CSVMGRQGYYGELFF TGCAGCGTTATGGGGAGACAGGGGTATTACGGGGAGCTGTTTTTT
TRBJ2-7 TRBV2 . . CASKGYEDEQYF TGTGCCAGCAAGGGTTATGAGGACGAGCAGTACTTC
TRBJ1-1 TRBV2 . . CASSKWLPAGQNFEAFF TGTGCCAGCAGTAAGTGGTTGCCCGCCGGACAAAATTTTGAAGCTTTCTTT